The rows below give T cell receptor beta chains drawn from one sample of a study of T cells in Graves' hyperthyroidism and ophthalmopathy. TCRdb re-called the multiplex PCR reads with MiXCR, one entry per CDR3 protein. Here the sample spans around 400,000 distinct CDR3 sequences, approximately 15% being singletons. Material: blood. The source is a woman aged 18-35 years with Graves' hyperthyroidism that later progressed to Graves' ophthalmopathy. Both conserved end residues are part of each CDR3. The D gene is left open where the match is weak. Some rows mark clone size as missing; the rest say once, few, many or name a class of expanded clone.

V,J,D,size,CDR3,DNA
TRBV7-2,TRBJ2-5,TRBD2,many,CASSLWVAGGGETQYF,TGTGCCAGCAGCTTATGGGTAGCGGGAGGAGGAGAGACCCAGTACTTC
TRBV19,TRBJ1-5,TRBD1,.,CASSILDRGNQPQHF,TGTGCCAGTAGTATTCTCGACAGGGGAAATCAGCCCCAGCATTTT
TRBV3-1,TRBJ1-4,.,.,CASSPLTAANEKLFF,TGTGCCAGCAGCCCCTTGACAGCCGCAAATGAAAAACTGTTTTTT
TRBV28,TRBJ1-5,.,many,CASSLRGRGVQPQHF,TGTGCCAGCAGTTTACGGGGACGGGGCGTCCAGCCCCAGCATTTT
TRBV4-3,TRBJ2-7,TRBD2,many,CASSQEASGIYEQYF,TGCGCCAGCAGCCAAGAAGCTAGCGGGATTTACGAGCAGTACTTC
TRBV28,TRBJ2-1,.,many,CASSYTRIGGGEQFF,TGTGCCAGCAGCTATACCCGAATCGGGGGTGGTGAGCAGTTCTTC
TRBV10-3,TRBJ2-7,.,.,CAIGGVEGYEQYF,TGTGCCATCGGGGGCGTAGAAGGATACGAGCAGTACTTC
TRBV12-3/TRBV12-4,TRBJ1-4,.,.,CASSFNSKKLFF,TGTGCCAGCAGTTTCAATTCTAAAAAACTGTTTTTT
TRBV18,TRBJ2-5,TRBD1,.,CASSPRDRAETQYF,TGTGCCAGCTCACCACGGGACAGGGCTGAGACCCAGTACTTC
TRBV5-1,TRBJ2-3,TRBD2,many,CASTFGLAEISGTDTQYF,TGCGCCAGCACCTTCGGACTAGCGGAAATTTCGGGCACAGATACGCAGTATTTT
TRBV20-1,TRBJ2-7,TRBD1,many,CSAREGTGFSYEQYF,TGCAGTGCTAGAGAAGGGACAGGGTTTTCCTACGAGCAGTACTTC
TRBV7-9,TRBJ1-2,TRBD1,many,CASSLEGAPGYTF,TGTGCCAGCAGCTTAGAGGGGGCTCCGGGCTACACCTTC
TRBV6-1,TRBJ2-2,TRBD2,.,CALAGYTGELFF,TGCGCACTAGCGGGATACACCGGGGAGCTGTTTTTT
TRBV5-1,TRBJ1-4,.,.,CASSLGGREPNKLFF,TGCGCCAGCAGCTTGGGGGGACGGGAACCCAACAAACTGTTTTTT
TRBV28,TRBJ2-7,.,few,CASSKMSYEQYF,TGTGCCAGCAGTAAAATGTCCTACGAGCAGTACTTC
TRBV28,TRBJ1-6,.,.,CASYEGTYSSPLHF,TGTGCCAGCTACGAGGGTACCTATAGTTCACCCCTCCACTTT
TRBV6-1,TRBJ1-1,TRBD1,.,CASSESSDRAGTEAFF,TGTGCCAGCAGTGAATCCTCAGACAGGGCGGGCACTGAAGCTTTCTTT
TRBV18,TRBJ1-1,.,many,CASSPVEMNTEAFF,TGTGCCAGCTCACCAGTCGAGATGAACACTGAAGCTTTCTTT
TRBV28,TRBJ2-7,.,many,CASSQGRFYEQYF,TGTGCCAGCAGCCAGGGACGGTTCTACGAGCAGTACTTC
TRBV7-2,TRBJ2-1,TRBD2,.,CASSPFVGLAATHEQFF,TGTGCCAGCAGCCCCTTTGTGGGACTAGCGGCAACACATGAGCAGTTCTTC
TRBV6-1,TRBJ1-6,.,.,CASSEVVRYYNSPLHF,TGTGCCAGCAGTGAAGTTGTCAGATACTATAATTCACCCCTCCACTTT
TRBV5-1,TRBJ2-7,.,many,CASSLAGRDPWGYEQYF,TGCGCCAGCAGCTTGGCGGGACGGGACCCATGGGGCTACGAGCAGTACTTC
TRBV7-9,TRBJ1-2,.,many,CASRTQQGNYGYTF,TGTGCCAGCAGAACCCAGCAGGGGAACTATGGCTACACCTTC
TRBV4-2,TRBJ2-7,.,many,CASSQFDRDYEQYF,TGTGCCAGCAGCCAATTCGACAGAGACTACGAGCAGTACTTC
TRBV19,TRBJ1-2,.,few,CASIDAGRGRGYTF,TGTGCCAGTATTGACGCAGGGAGGGGACGTGGCTACACCTTC
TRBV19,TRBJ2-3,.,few,CASGTTRRDTQYF,TGTGCCAGTGGTACCACTCGGAGGGATACGCAGTATTTT
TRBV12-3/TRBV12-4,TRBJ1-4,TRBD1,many,CASTSSGTVNEKLFF,TGTGCCAGCACTTCGTCCGGGACAGTAAATGAAAAACTGTTTTTT
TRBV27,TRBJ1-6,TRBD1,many,CASKPGGRGFNSPLHF,TGTGCCAGCAAGCCCGGCGGCAGGGGGTTTAATTCACCCCTCCACTTT
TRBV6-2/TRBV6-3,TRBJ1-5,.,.,CASSYSWGAGQPQHF,TGTGCCAGCAGTTACTCATGGGGGGCTGGGCAGCCCCAGCATTTT
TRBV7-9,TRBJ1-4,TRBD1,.,CASSRVGRQGARSEKLFF,TGTGCCAGCAGCCGCGTAGGGAGACAGGGGGCGCGGAGTGAAAAACTGTTTTTT
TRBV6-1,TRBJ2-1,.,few,CASSEVPEGGNEQFF,TGTGCCAGCAGTGAAGTCCCAGAGGGGGGCAATGAGCAGTTCTTC
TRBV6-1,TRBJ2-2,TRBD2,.,CASSVNLAGNTGELFF,TGTGCCAGCAGTGTGAACCTAGCGGGAAACACCGGGGAGCTGTTTTTT
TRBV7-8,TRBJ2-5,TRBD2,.,CASSLVGAGGIETQYF,TGTGCCAGCAGCTTAGTAGGGGCGGGAGGCATCGAGACCCAGTACTTC
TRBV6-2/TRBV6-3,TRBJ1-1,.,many,CASSMERDTEAFF,TGTGCCAGCAGTATGGAGAGGGACACTGAAGCTTTCTTT
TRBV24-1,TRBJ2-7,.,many,CATSDSLRHEQYF,TGTGCCACCAGTGACAGTCTACGACACGAGCAGTACTTC
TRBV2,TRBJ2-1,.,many,CASSENLHNEQFF,TGTGCCAGCAGTGAAAACCTCCACAATGAGCAGTTCTTC
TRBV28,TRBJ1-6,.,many,CASSPQGSSYNSPLHF,TGTGCCAGCAGTCCCCAGGGAAGCTCCTATAATTCACCCCTCCACTTT
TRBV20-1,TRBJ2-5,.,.,CSALRSIAQYF,TGCAGTGCTCTTAGATCGATAGCCCAGTACTTC
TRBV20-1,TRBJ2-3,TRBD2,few,CSVSKRGEADTQYF,TGCAGTGTCTCAAAGCGGGGAGAGGCAGATACGCAGTATTTT
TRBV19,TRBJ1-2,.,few,CASSSPSSTANYGYTF,TGTGCCAGTAGTAGCCCCTCCTCGACAGCTAACTATGGCTACACCTTC